This T cell receptor (beta chain) was recorded in a study of blood T cell repertoires in COVID-19. Overall study: From T cells, B-cell-depleted T cells, or PBMCs came the material, which was cDNA or gDNA.

Enrollees, about 18 to 95 years old, lived in about two dozen US areas. The authors' processing: How many nucleated cells were present was estimated from reference gene primer amplification. The table came from immunoSEQ multiplex PCR; TCRdb's copy has only in-frame clones and leaves some out. V and J calls plus clone size are reproduced from that table; the DNA served to infer D and trimming. Of 150,000 to 200,000 clones in the sample, about 80% were seen once. Per germline, CDR1 SGHTA and CDR2 FQGNSA. J was trimmed by 0 bases and V by 7 bases; bases with no gene match: 8. The CDR3 runs 16 residues. The sample taken for sequencing was PBMCs or T cells enriched from blood (not recorded which). The receptor's source is a woman in her sixties with acute COVID-19. The chain recombines TRBV7-2 with TRBJ2-2; 7 bases line up with TRBD1. The DNA of the CDR3 is TGTGCCAGCATTCTTTCGGGACAGCCGAACACCGGGGAGCTGTTTTTT. This sequence encodes CASILSGQPNTGELFF.